This paragraph covers one TCR beta chain sequence. Its specificity is unknown. Stated time point: baseline pretreatment blood. The treatment here: 15 Gy SBRT to primary tumor, nephrectomy 4 weeks later. The source of the sample is a study of radiation and T cells in renal cell carcinoma. General study points: From baseline, blood top tumor clonotypes peaked at 2 weeks post-radiation.

Germline values: CDR1 MGHDK, CDR2 SYGVNS. Trimming removed 6 bases at V and 0 bases at J, with 21 bases between. This CDR3 comprises 17 residues. Assay: immunoSEQ multiplex PCR; the TCRdb copy retains only in-frame clones and omits some. The sample carries 150,000 or so clones, 70% to 90% recorded once. The receptor was derived from a woman aged 45-65 years with renal cell carcinoma. The material sequenced was blood, taken from a patient whose treatment included radiotherapy and nephrectomy. The gene calls are TRBV25-1 and TRBJ2-7; possibly TRBD2 for D (7 bases). The CDR3 DNA reads as TGTGCCAGCAGGGGGGGGGCTAAGGTCCTGAGCTCCTACGAGCAGTACTTC. This translates into CASRGGAKVLSSYEQYF.